This TCR beta chain derives from a study of cytomegalovirus exposure and HLA in healthy donors (dated by TCRdb to between 2016 and 2019). About the study as a whole: According to an earlier analysis of several hundred of the donors, 150 million to 200 million T cells yielded 117 million unique TCR beta sequences and around 280 Gb of sequence data. Roughly 290 gigabases of sequencing data and approximately 92 million unique TCR sequences made up an early release that covered around 640 HLA-typed donors. Of the roughly 390 genotyped donors, 80% to 90% were placed in the genetic ancestry cluster associated with self-reported Caucasian donors. The study was designed to test whether signatures of past pathogen exposure could be identified by cataloging public T cell receptors. The study used immunosequencing to profile the T cell repertoires of 666 subjects and linked those repertoires to cytomegalovirus serostatus. Along with the approximately 670-subject first cohort, a separate validation cohort of over a hundred different subjects was used. To predict cytomegalovirus infection status, the study brought together high-throughput TCR immunosequencing, statistical association of individual TCRs with disease status, and machine learning. A later analysis re-examined previously published TCR beta repertoires from 600 to 700 donors and added high-resolution HLA genotyping to investigate patterns of TCR occurrence. In the later analysis, no new phenotypic data were used to find candidate immune exposures; instead, reliance was placed on TCR beta sequences and their occurrence across donors. An earlier analysis of fewer than 750 of the donors used high-throughput TCR beta sequencing to judge whether each TCR beta V gene segment behaved as functional or pseudogenic. Donor age, sex, ethnicity and CMV serostatus were collected together with the repertoire data. A later genetic analysis used genome-wide SNP genotypes for about three fifths of the roughly 700 donors, treating that subset as a discovery cohort. Every repertoire in the discovery cohort had been generated on one and the same sequencing platform. Class I and class II HLA loci were covered by the typing at four-digit resolution. Typing coverage differed by locus: A, B, C, DRB1 and DQB1 were typed in about 620-630 donors, DQA1 in roughly 500, DPA1 in some 610, and DPB1 in approximately 450. Because of strong linkage in the cohort, 4 to 6 DR-DQ haplotypes were treated as single units for association and clustering. Across some 400 genotyped donors of the cohort, an average of approximately 220,000 unique TCR beta nucleotide sequences per donor were sequenced, and about a sixth of those sequences were non-productive. What the study reported, not specific to this receptor: Sequencing depth was assumed to be roughly uniform across donors in the presence/absence analyses, though that assumption may not hold. CMV serostatus was the only immune exposure information available for the cohort. Because counts were too low, 15 to 20 rarely observed V segments, including chromosome 9 orphons, were left out of the earlier analysis of 587 of the donors. A later analysis found that HLA-associated TCR beta chains were more clonally expanded and had lower generation probabilities than equally common non-associated chains. Most TCR sequences were observed very rarely across donors, whereas some public TCRs were present in many individuals. A later genetic analysis reported fewer N-insertions in productive TCRs among donors in an Asian-associated ancestry cluster than the approximately 670-donor mean. At a false discovery rate of 0.05, a later analysis linked around 17,000 TCR beta sequences to specific HLA alleles. According to the authors, the approach could potentially be generalized to other disease states and immunological phenotypes. Because HLA typing was missing for some donors at each locus, association tests included only the typed subset. In vitro tests confirmed that a few of the cytomegalovirus-associated TCR beta chains recognize cytomegalovirus antigens. The cohort was sequenced for TCR beta chains only, and without alpha or paired-chain data the features that could be detected were limited. Cytomegalovirus status was reported to be diagnosed by the classifier with high specificity and sensitivity in both the original and validation cohorts. Some IMGT-functional V segments, including TRBV6-2 and TRBV6-3, could not be told apart with the 87-base-pair reads, so those segments were excluded. Linkage disequilibrium might explain the correlated functional status among segregating V segments, but an unknown experimental factor could not be excluded. In an earlier analysis of fewer than 700 of the donors, most TCR beta V segments appeared in productive rearrangements about 87% or about 30% of the time, broadly matching IMGT annotations. When HLA alleles, especially DR and DQ, strongly co-occurred, attributing TCR associations to individual alleles was difficult. A further reported finding was that TCR beta sequences accurately predicted the HLA-A and HLA-B alleles for most subjects in the first cohort. The study gave a list of 150 to 200 TCR beta chains associated with cytomegalovirus. In a later analysis, most CMV-associated TCR beta chains were found to appear HLA-restricted, with HLA associations seemingly driven largely by CMV exposure. According to a later analysis, TCR association rates differed among HLA loci, with DRB1 alleles showing the most associated TCRs and HLA-C alleles showing the fewest. A cluster of highly shared sequence variants was judged likely to be a technical artifact of the sequencing pipeline. A later genetic analysis associated a missense DCLRE1C variant with V-gene and J-gene trimming of TCR beta chains, and an independent cohort replicated the association. According to a later analysis, parvovirus B19, influenza, CMV and Epstein-Barr virus appeared linked to several top co-occurrence clusters.

V is clipped by 6 bases and J by 0 bases, and the sequence between their germline boundaries is 6 bases long. Per the germline V gene, MNHEY is the CDR1 and SVGAGI is the CDR2. Counted from cysteine to phenylalanine, this CDR3 has 13 amino acids. Of the read, only the CDR3 DNA is kept; its 39 bases are in frame from base 1. The cohort comprised fewer than 750 healthy bone marrow donors. Cohort members were all nominally healthy when sampled, although unrecorded immune exposures were likely present. The donor was CMV seronegative and was included in the group of a few hundred seronegative cohort members. Every donor gave a peripheral blood sample, and the peripheral blood mononuclear cells from that sample were used for TCR beta sequencing. The Qiagen DNeasy Blood Extraction Kit was used to extract genomic DNA from the blood cell samples. Comments on this clone: What this receptor recognizes is not known. Per-base quality was not reported, and no clone a single base away is much larger than it.

Receptor amplification or capture employed the immunoSEQ multiplex PCR assay. The multiplex PCR relied on a mix of 60 forward primers for TCR Vbeta segments and 13 reverse primers for TCR Jbeta segments. The CDR3 region of rearranged TCR beta genes was amplified from genomic DNA by a multiplex PCR assay. On the Illumina HiSeq System, the amplified TCR beta libraries were sequenced as 87-base-pair reads. As for the original processing: A later analysis tallied 75 million to 95 million unique TCR beta chains across the 600 to 700 repertoires, and around 12 million of those chains were shared by two or more donors. Raw reads were error-corrected and collapsed into unique sequences by a nearest-neighbor algorithm in which closely related sequences were merged to remove PCR and sequencing errors. Alignment of CDR3 sequences to IMGT reference sequences was used to assign V, D and J gene segments. For a sequence to be retained, a match of at least six nucleotides to both a V gene segment and a J gene segment was required. A rearrangement counted as productive if the CDR3 had no stop codons and remained in frame with V and J, and every other rearrangement counted as non-productive. CDR3 was defined according to IMGT convention as the region running from the second conserved V-encoded cysteine to the conserved J-encoded phenylalanine. The earlier analysis of fewer than 750 of the donors excluded sequences that lacked an unambiguous match to a single V gene segment. An earlier analysis of 450 to 650 of the donors called V segments functional above 56.7% productive rearrangements and segregating when the between-donor standard deviation exceeded 5%. To diagnose cytomegalovirus status from the catalog of TCR beta chain sequences, a statistical classification framework was built. In a later analysis, V and J genes were assigned by comparing TCR nucleotide sequences against IMGT/GENE-DB human TR gene sequences. A later analysis assigned CDR3 sequences and most-parsimonious VDJ recombination scenarios with the TCRdist pipeline. A later analysis defined each TCR beta chain by its CDR3 amino acid sequence plus V-gene family, and excluded reads lacking a unique V-gene family. As a way to deal with suspected cross-contamination and a sequencing artifact, a later analysis dropped approximately 570 nucleotide sequences that were highly shared and had low generation probability. In a later analysis, a clonal expansion index was calculated for each public chain from normalized within-repertoire ranks of inferred template counts. A later analysis computed generation probabilities with a VDJ recombination model fitted to out-of-frame rearrangements, and checked the results against IGoR. In a later analysis, hypergeometric tests were used to score TCR-TCR, TCR-HLA and TCR-CMV co-occurrence, with a repertoire-size bias correction applied to TCR pairs. To estimate false discovery rates, a later analysis permuted the HLA or CMV assignments 20 times. In a later analysis, co-occurring TCRs were grouped using DBSCAN, with TCRdist sequence similarity added in when clustering inside HLA-allele-positive subsets. Co-occurrence clustering excluded repertoires with fewer than 30,000 or more than 120,000 public chains, plus five with anomalous nucleotide sharing. In its TCRdb copy, this immuneACCESS table keeps in-frame sequences only and misses some clones. Where compared with another copy, unresolved V genes explain less than half of these, and the others have no known cause. The V and J calls and the clone size are those of that table, but D and trimming were determined from the DNA. The sample data list roughly 200,000 clones, and around 81% of these were observed just once. The top ten constitute 4.5% to 6% of the sample.

Sequencing used PBMCs. The receptor was isolated from a man aged 35 to 55 in good health and CMV-seronegative. The rearrangement joined TRBV6-5 to TRBJ1-5; too little of a D gene remains to name it. The encoded CDR3 is CASSPTSNQPQHF. The DNA sequence is given as TGTGCCAGCAGCCCTACTAGCAATCAGCCCCAGCATTTT.